The 27 T cell receptor beta chains listed next were all sequenced from one sample in a study of T cells after yellow fever vaccination. TCRdb processed the 5' RACE reads anew with MiXCR; each CDR3 protein has one entry. The data contain just under 600,000 distinct CDR3 sequences, 13% of them singletons. The sample was PBMCs, taken on the day of the yellow fever booster vaccination. The receptor set was obtained from a man aged 25 to 40 who received the YFV17D yellow fever vaccine.

This clonotype was counted a few times. CDR3 coding DNA: TGCGCCAGCAGCTTGGTCGGACGGACAGGCTCCTTGAACACTGAAGCTTTCTTT. This gives the protein CASSLVGRTGSLNTEAFF. The chain has TRBV5-1 and TRBJ1-1, with 7 bases lining up with TRBD1. The CDR3 consists of 18 residues. Germline CDR1 SGHRS, CDR2 YFSETQ. The V and J ends lost 0 bases and 0 bases, in that order; junction bases with no gene match: 11.

This chain uses TRBV2 with TRBJ2-7; D gene unclear. From germline, CDR1 is SNHLY and CDR2 FYNNEI. Between the trimmed V and J ends, which lost 3 bases and 2 bases, there was a span of 11 bases. The CDR3 extends over 14 amino acids. CDR3 protein: CASSDGGNPYEQYF. The CDR3 DNA reads TGTGCCAGCAGTGATGGTGGGAATCCCTACGAGCAGTACTTC. The complete variable domain, with remaining parts taken from reference TRBV2 and TRBJ2-7, reads EPEVTQTPSHQVTQMGQEVILRCVPISNHLYFYWYRQILGQKVEFLVSFYNNEISEKSEIFDDQFSVERPDGSNFTLKIRSTKLEDSAMYFCASSDGGNPYEQYFGPGTRLTVT.

Only a few counts were recorded for this clonotype. This chain joins TRBV9 and TRBJ1-6, with 7 positions matching TRBD1. V shed 4 bases, J shed 7 bases, and the junction held 5 bases outside the gene matches. Per germline, CDR1 SGDLS and CDR2 YYNGEE. The CDR3 is made up of 14 amino acids. The DNA of the CDR3 is TGTGCCAGCAGCTACAGGGGAGGCAATTCACCCCTCCACTTT. This encodes CASSYRGGNSPLHF.

The rearrangement links TRBV5-1 to TRBJ1-1; no clear D gene. V lost 0 bases to trimming and J lost 6 bases, with 12 bases between them. Germline V gene sequence: CDR1 SGHRS, CDR2 YFSETQ. CDR3 length: 14 residues. The CDR3 protein is CASSLVGGRSEAFF. The CDR3 DNA follows: TGCGCCAGCAGCTTGGTAGGCGGCCGCTCTGAAGCTTTCTTT.

The V and J genes are TRBV29-1 and TRBJ1-2; D perhaps matches TRBD1 (5 bases). Germline CDR1 SQVTM, CDR2 ANQGSEA. This CDR3 has 11 amino acids. Trimming stripped 4 bases from V and 4 bases from J, with 7 bases between. This chain's CDR3 is CSVGQTYGYTF. CDR3 nucleotides: TGCAGCGTTGGACAGACCTATGGCTACACCTTC. Full variable domain (rest looked up from reference TRBV29-1 and TRBJ1-2): SAVISQKPSRDICQRGTSLTIQCQVDSQVTMMFWYRQQPGQSLTLIATANQGSEATYESGFVIDKFPISRPNLTFSTLTVSNMSPEDSSIYLCSVGQTYGYTFGSGTRLTVV.

This clonotype came up many times. The rearrangement joins TRBV4-2 to TRBJ1-1; possible D gene TRBD1, 6 bases. The length of the CDR3 is 22 residues. Germline CDR1 is LGHNA and CDR2 is YNFKEQ. Trimming left V 4 bases short and J 0 bases short, with 33 bases between. The CDR3 DNA is TGTGCCAGCAGCCGCTCTAGGGGGGGGCGATTTTTTCGAAGTTTCGTGAACACTGAAGCTTTCTTT. It encodes CASSRSRGGRFFRSFVNTEAFF.

This chain connects TRBV6-5 to TRBJ2-3; no firm D call. This CDR3 has 17 residues. Germline loops: CDR1 MNHEY, CDR2 SVGAGI. V lost 4 bases, J lost 2 bases, and 19 bases lay in between. The CDR3 coding sequence is TGTGCCAGCAGTTCCCCCCATGGCACACGATCCACAGATACGCAGTATTTT. It encodes CASSSPHGTRSTDTQYF.

V usage is TRBV12-5 and J usage is TRBJ2-1; perhaps TRBD1 as D (5 bases). CDR3 size: 16 residues. Trimming removed 3 bases from V and 8 bases from J, with 20 bases in between. Germline CDR1 reads LGHNT; CDR2 reads FRNRAP. The CDR3 bases are TGTGCTAGTGGTTTCTTCACCGGCCAGGGATACTATGAGCAGTTCTTC. Its protein product is CASGFFTGQGYYEQFF.

V is TRBV27 and J is TRBJ1-1; D ambiguous. V lost 6 bases and J lost 0, with 20 bases in between. The CDR3 spans 17 residues. CDR1 is MNHEY and CDR2 is SMNVEV in the germline V gene (reference sequence). CDR3 bases: TGTGCCAGCAGAGTATCCCGGTCTGGCCGAATGAACACTGAAGCTTTCTTT. It is translated as CASRVSRSGRMNTEAFF.

The rearrangement uses TRBV4-3 and TRBJ2-1; D not resolved. Trimming removed 0 bases from V and 3 bases from J, with 15 bases in between. CDR3 length: 17 amino acids. Germline-derived CDR1 and CDR2 are LGHNA and YSLEER. The CDR3 DNA is TGCGCCAGCAGCCAAGATCCGTTCCCCGACCGCTACAATGAGCAGTTCTTC. Translated: CASSQDPFPDRYNEQFF.

This clonotype was detected a few times. The chain combines TRBV12-3 or TRBV12-4 with TRBJ2-2, with 8 bases aligning to TRBD2. The V gene end was trimmed by 6 bases and the J gene end by 5 bases; junction bases not matched to a gene: 8. The CDR3 runs 15 residues. The CDR3 is CASRRAGVGTGELFF. The CDR3 nucleotides read TGTGCCAGCAGGCGAGCGGGAGTGGGGACCGGGGAGCTGTTTTTT.

CDR3 nucleotide sequence: TGTGCCACCAGTGATCCGACTAGCGGGGAACAAGAGACCCAGTACTTC. It translates to CATSDPTSGEQETQYF. The gene calls are TRBV24-1 and TRBJ2-5; 11 nucleotides line up with TRBD2. The CDR3 runs 16 residues. V lost 3 bases, J lost 2 bases, and 4 bases stayed unmatched. CDR1 and CDR2 from the germline V gene are KGHDR and SFDVKD.

This clonotype was detected a few times. The chain joins TRBV20-1 to TRBJ2-3; 7 positions match TRBD1. This CDR3 region has 14 residues. Germline V CDR1 and CDR2: DFQATT, SNEGSKA (reference sequence). J lost 2 bases, V lost 4 bases, and 6 bases had no gene match. The CDR3 bases are TGCAGTGCTATTTGGGACAGTAACACAGATACGCAGTATTTT. Amino acids: CSAIWDSNTDTQYF.

The chain uses TRBV7-2 and TRBJ2-3; tentative D call: TRBD1 (6 bases). Per the germline V gene, CDR1 is SGHTA and CDR2 is FQGNSA. The CDR3 is 14 residues long. V lost 3 bases to trimming and J lost 7 bases, with 14 bases between them. DNA of the CDR3: TGTGCCAGCAGCTTGTCCAGGGGTCAGAATACGCAGTATTTT. Residues: CASSLSRGQNTQYF.

The chain carries TRBV20-1 and TRBJ1-4; no firm D call. The CDR3 consists of 15 residues. Trimming left V 3 bases short and J 3 bases short, with 14 bases between. Germline lookup yields CDR1 DFQATT and CDR2 SNEGSKA (reference sequence). The CDR3 region has the DNA TGCAGTGCTAGGGATTCGTCCCGGGCTAATGAAAAACTGTTTTTT. Translated: CSARDSSRANEKLFF.

This clonotype was detected only a few times. V and J are TRBV12-3 or TRBV12-4 and TRBJ2-2; tentative D call: TRBD2 (5 bases). This CDR3 is built from 16 residues. V was trimmed by 5 bases and J by 7 bases, leaving 20 bases between them. CDR3 DNA sequence: TGTGCCAGCAGTCCCGCGAGGGATTCAGGTGGCGGGGAGCTGTTTTTT. This translates into CASSPARDSGGGELFF.

V and J are TRBV20-1 and TRBJ2-1, with no clear D. The ends were cut back, 1 base at V and 3 bases at J, with 16 bases in the middle. The germline gives CDR1 DFQATT, CDR2 SNEGSKA (reference sequence). The CDR3 consists of 16 residues. Here the CDR3 DNA reads TGCAGTGCTAGAGTCTTGACTGGTATGGACTACAATGAGCAGTTCTTC. Translated, it gives CSARVLTGMDYNEQFF.

V usage is TRBV2 and J usage is TRBJ2-7, with D tentatively TRBD2 (5 bases). The V end lost 7 bases, the J end lost 4 bases, and 20 bases lay between the germline ends. Looked up from germline, CDR1 is SNHLY and CDR2 is FYNNEI. The CDR3 totals 15 residues. The CDR3 loop reads CASKPDSGIMYEQYF. The CDR3 DNA sequence: TGTGCCAGCAAACCGGATTCGGGGATTATGTACGAGCAGTACTTC.

This clonotype has a handful of counts. The J gene is TRBJ1-1, the V gene TRBV12-3 or TRBV12-4, with D unclear. V lost 2 bases, J lost 2 bases, and 6 bases lay in between. CDR3 length: 13 residues. The CDR3 loop is CASSLPSNTEAFF. The CDR3 bases are TGTGCCAGCAGTTTACCGTCTAACACTGAAGCTTTCTTT.

The chain is built from TRBV12-3 or TRBV12-4 and TRBJ1-5; TRBD1 aligns across 11 bases. The V and J ends lost 6 bases and 0 bases, in that order; junction bases with no gene match: 7. This CDR3 has 17 amino acids. The CDR3 sequence: CASSPAGQGASNQPQHF. CDR3 sequence (DNA): TGTGCCAGCAGCCCCGCAGGACAGGGGGCTAGCAATCAGCCCCAGCATTTT.

The table lists this clonotype with many counts. The V and J genes are TRBV15 and TRBJ2-3; D is undetermined. The CDR3 spans 15 residues. Germline loops: CDR1 LNHNV, CDR2 YYDKDF (reference sequence). Trimming cost V 0 bases and J 3 bases, with 10 bases left between them. CDR3: CATSREGIGTDTQYF. CDR3 sequence (DNA): TGTGCCACCAGCAGAGAGGGGATTGGGACAGATACGCAGTATTTT.

This clonotype was seen more than once but under ten times. The chain carries TRBV3-1 and TRBJ2-5, with a tentative D call TRBD1 (5 bases). The CDR3 runs 14 residues. Germline assignment: CDR1 LGHDT and CDR2 YNNKEL (reference sequence). V lost 0 bases, J lost 5 bases, and 10 bases lay in between. The CDR3 DNA sequence: TGTGCCAGCAGCCAAGACGCAGGGCGGGAGACCCAGTACTTC. Residues: CASSQDAGRETQYF.

V and J are TRBV6-2 or TRBV6-3 and TRBJ2-5, with D tentatively TRBD1 (5 bases). Trimming cost V 2 bases and J 2 bases, with 12 bases left between them. This CDR3 contains 15 residues. In germline, CDR1 is MNHEY, CDR2 SVGEGT. CDR3 amino acids: CASSYGGQGQETQYF. CDR3 coding DNA: TGTGCCAGCAGTTACGGCGGTCAGGGACAAGAGACCCAGTACTTC.

The chain is built from TRBV24-1 and TRBJ2-2; 12 bases match TRBD2. Germline assignment: CDR1 KGHDR and CDR2 SFDVKD. This CDR3 has 16 amino acids. Trimming at V came to 5 bases and at J to 5 bases, leaving 5 bases not matched to a gene. CDR3 bases: TGTGCCACCAGTGGACGACTAGCGGGAGAAACCGGGGAGCTGTTTTTT. Translating it yields CATSGRLAGETGELFF.

This clonotype was detected only a few times. The chain recombines TRBV5-1 with TRBJ2-4; the D is unclear. The CDR3 has 12 residues. Trimming removed 3 bases at V and 5 bases at J, with 6 bases between. Germline V gives CDR1 SGHRS, CDR2 YFSETQ. CDR3: CASSSSENIQYF. The CDR3 bases are TGCGCCAGCAGCTCGTCAGAAAACATTCAGTACTTC.

This clonotype was detected only a few times. The CDR3 sequence is CASSLEGLSPNEQFF. The CDR3 region has the DNA TGTGCCAGCAGCTTGGAGGGACTATCCCCAAATGAGCAGTTCTTC. The rearrangement links TRBV5-5 to TRBJ2-1; 7 positions match TRBD2. V dropped 0 bases and J dropped 7; count of bases not matched to a gene: 7. The germline V gene has CDR1 SGHKS and CDR2 YYEKEE (reference sequence). The CDR3 spans 15 residues.

This clonotype was seen only a few times. This chain joins TRBV3-1 and TRBJ2-1; maybe TRBD2 (5 bases). This CDR3 contains 13 residues. Germline V gene data show CDR1 as LGHDT and CDR2 as YNNKEL (reference sequence). V gave up 1 base and J gave up 9 bases, with 10 bases separating them. CDR3 region: CASSQVQSGEQFF. Written as DNA, the CDR3 is TGTGCCAGCAGCCAAGTTCAAAGCGGTGAGCAGTTCTTC.